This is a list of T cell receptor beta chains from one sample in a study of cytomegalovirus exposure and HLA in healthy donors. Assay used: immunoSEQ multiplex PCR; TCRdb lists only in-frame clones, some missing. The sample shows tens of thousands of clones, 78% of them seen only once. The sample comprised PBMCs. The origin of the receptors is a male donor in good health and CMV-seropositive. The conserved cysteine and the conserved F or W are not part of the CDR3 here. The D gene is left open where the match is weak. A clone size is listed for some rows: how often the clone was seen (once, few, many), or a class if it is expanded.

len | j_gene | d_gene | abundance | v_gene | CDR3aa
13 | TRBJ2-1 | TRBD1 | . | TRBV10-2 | ASSDPGTAKNEQF
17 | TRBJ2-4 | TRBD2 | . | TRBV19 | ASSIELAGVGRGKNIQY
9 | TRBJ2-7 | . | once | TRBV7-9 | SSSPVSEQY
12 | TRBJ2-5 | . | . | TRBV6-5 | ASSSTPYQETQY
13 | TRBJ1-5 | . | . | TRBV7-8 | ASSETVPGNQPQH
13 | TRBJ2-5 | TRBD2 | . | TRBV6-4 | ASSPAGGTQETQY
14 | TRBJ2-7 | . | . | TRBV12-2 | ASRLAPTPSSYEQY
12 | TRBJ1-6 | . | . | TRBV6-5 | ASRTTGDYSPLH
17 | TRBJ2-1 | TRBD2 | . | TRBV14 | ASSQAIASTSGRWNEQF
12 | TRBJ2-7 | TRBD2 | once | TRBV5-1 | ASSLGLGGYEQY
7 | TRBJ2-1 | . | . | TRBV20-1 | SAGGEQF
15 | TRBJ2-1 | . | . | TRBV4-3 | ASSQEHAGALGNEQF
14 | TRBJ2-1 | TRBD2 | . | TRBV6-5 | ASSYSKRGVVNEQF
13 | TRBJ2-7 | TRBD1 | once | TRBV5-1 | ASSRTRQGGNEQY
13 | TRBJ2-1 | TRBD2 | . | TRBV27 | ASSSKRETKPEQF
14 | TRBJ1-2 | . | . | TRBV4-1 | ASSQEFRSRNYGYT
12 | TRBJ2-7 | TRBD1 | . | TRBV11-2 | ASSQTGDSYEQY
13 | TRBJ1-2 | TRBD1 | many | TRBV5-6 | ASSPWDRVSGGYT
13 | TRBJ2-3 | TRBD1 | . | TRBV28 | ASNRPGQSTDTQY
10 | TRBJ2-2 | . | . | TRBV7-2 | ASSPLTGELF
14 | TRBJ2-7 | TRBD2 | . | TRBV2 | ASSELGLGLVVEQY
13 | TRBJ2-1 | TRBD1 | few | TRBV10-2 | ASSDGQGWLSEQF
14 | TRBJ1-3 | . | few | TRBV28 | ASSRTASTSGNTIY
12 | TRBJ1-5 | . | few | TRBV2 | ASSGAGLLQPQH
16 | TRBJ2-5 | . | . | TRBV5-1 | ASSLGQVGAGESETQY
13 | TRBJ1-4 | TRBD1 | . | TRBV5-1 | ASSLWTGGGEKLF
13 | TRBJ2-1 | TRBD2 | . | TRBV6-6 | ASSIPSGGYNEQF
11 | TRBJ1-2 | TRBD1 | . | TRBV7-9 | ASRQTGVYGYT
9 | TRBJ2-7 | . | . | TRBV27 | ASSFGYEQY
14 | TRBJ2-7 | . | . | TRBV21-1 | ASSKERPALAGEQY
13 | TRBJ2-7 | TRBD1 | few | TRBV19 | ASGRTGADLYEHY
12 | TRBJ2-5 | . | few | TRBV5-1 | ASSFGGAGETQY
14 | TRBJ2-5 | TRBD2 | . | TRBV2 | AITFTRRGGKETQY
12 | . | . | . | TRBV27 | ASSLRVGLYEQY
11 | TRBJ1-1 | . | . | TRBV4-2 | ASSQDKQGEAF
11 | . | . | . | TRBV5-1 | ASREDSSYEQY
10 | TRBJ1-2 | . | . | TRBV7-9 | ASSFVNYGYT
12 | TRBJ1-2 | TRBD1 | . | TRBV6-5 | ASSKIRDRGGYT
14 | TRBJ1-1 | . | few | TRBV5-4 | ASITGPPSGNTEAF
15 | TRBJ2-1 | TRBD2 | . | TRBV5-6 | ASSLGLGRGVYNEQF
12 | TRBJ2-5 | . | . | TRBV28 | ASSAAQGWETQY
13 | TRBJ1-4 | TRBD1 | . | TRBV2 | ASSPTGGFAEKLF
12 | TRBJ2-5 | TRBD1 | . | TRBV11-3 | ASSSIQGAETQY
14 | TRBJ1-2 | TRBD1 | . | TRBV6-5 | ASSYSRTGGNYGYT
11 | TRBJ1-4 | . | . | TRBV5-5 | ASSLDRSAKLF
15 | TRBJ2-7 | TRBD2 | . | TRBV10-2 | ASSESGLAGGPYEQY
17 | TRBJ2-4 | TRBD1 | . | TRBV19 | ASSHRDRGLIRAKNIQY
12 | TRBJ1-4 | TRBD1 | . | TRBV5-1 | ASSPGQGAEKLF
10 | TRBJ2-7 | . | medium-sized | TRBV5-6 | ASNGHAYEQY
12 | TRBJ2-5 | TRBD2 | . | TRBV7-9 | ASRSSGGAETQY
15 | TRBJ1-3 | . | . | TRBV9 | ASSALYGGSSGNTIY
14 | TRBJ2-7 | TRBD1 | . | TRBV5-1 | ASSFLSGQGSYEQY
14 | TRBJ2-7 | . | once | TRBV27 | ASSLGWVSPPYEQY
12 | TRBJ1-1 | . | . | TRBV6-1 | ASSEAGQTGLAF
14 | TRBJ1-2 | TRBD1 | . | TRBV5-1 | ASSLGTGGFNYGYT
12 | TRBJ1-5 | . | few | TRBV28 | ASSLISSNQPQH
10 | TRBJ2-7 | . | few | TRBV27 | ASSTSSYEQY
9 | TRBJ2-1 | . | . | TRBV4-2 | ASSLNNEQF